Below, 25 T cell receptor beta chains from the same sample are listed, as sequenced in a study of T cell responses to AZD1222 COVID-19 vaccine. Here immunoSEQ multiplex PCR was the method, and the copy in TCRdb shows in-frame clones only, minus some. This table holds about 110,000 clones, about 86% found once. The sample in question was peripheral blood, obtained on day 0 of AZD1222 vaccination. The receptors originated from an adult in good health.

The gene calls are TRBV7-9 and TRBJ2-2; D might be TRBD1 (6 bases). V lost 1 base and J lost 4, with 10 bases in between. Germline assignment: CDR1 SEHNR and CDR2 FQNEAQ (reference sequence). The CDR3 sequence is 15 residues long. This CDR3 reads CASSLGDRSTGELFF. In nucleotides, the CDR3 is TGTGCCAGCAGCTTAGGCGACAGGTCCACCGGGGAGCTGTTTTTT.

V is TRBV9 and J is TRBJ1-1; a weak D match, TRBD1 (5 bases). This CDR3 is 17 amino acids long. Between the trimmed V and J ends, which lost 6 bases and 1 base, there was a span of 22 bases. Per germline, CDR1 SGDLS and CDR2 YYNGEE. As DNA, the CDR3 is TGTGCCAGCACACCCGATACCTCGACAGACTCGAACACTGAAGCTTTCTTT. This encodes CASTPDTSTDSNTEAFF.

J is TRBJ1-1 and V is TRBV11-2; D uncertain. The CDR3 has 14 residues. CDR1 and CDR2 (germline): SGHAT, FQNNGV. V shed 2 bases and J shed 0 bases, with 7 bases lying between them. The CDR3 DNA reads as TGTGCCAGCAGCTTAACGTATATGAACACTGAAGCTTTCTTT. Translation: CASSLTYMNTEAFF.

The CDR3 DNA reads as TGTGCCAGCAGCTTAGGGCCCGGCAGAAACACTGAAGCTTTCTTT. Protein: CASSLGPGRNTEAFF. The J gene is TRBJ1-1, the V gene TRBV7-3; no clear D. V gave up 2 bases and J gave up 2 bases, with 12 bases separating them. The CDR3 has 15 amino acids. Germline V gene lookup returns CDR1 SGHTA and CDR2 FQGTGA. Filled out from reference TRBV7-3 and TRBJ1-1, the complete variable domain reads GAGVSQTPSNKVTEKGKYVELRCDPISGHTALYWYRQSLGQGPEFLIYFQGTGAADDSGLPNDRFFAVRPEGSVSTLKIQRTERGDSAVYLCASSLGPGRNTEAFFGQGTRLTVV.

The gene calls are TRBV3-1 (or the pseudogene TRBV3-2) and TRBJ2-2; 9 positions match TRBD1. The V gene end was trimmed by 3 bases and the J gene end by 5 bases; junction bases not matched to a gene: 16. CDR1 is LGHDT and CDR2 is YNNKEL in the germline V gene (reference sequence). The CDR3 length is 19 residues. As DNA, the CDR3 is TGTGCCAGCAGCCAGGCCCCGAGGTCCCCACAGGGGGCTACCGGGGAGCTGTTTTTT. Translating it yields CASSQAPRSPQGATGELFF.

V and J are TRBV11-3 and TRBJ2-3; the match to TRBD1 covers 8 bases. In germline, CDR1 is SGHNT, CDR2 YENEEA. The CDR3 totals 14 residues. J lost 1 base, V lost 4 bases, and 1 base had no gene match. In DNA, the CDR3 is TGTGCCAGCAGCTCCAGGGGGCGCACAGATACGCAGTATTTT. This codes for CASSSRGRTDTQYF.

The rearrangement links TRBV5-5 to TRBJ2-2; D ambiguous. The CDR3 is 12 residues long. Germline-derived CDR1 and CDR2 are SGHKS and YYEKEE (reference sequence). The V and J ends lost 3 bases and 9 bases respectively, with 9 bases between them. CDR3 in amino acids: CASSSAVRELFF. The CDR3 DNA sequence: TGTGCCAGCAGCTCGGCGGTACGGGAGCTGTTTTTT.

The chain is built from TRBV7-9 and TRBJ1-2; 7 positions match TRBD1. Losses at the gene ends were 5 bases for V and 5 bases for J; bases not matched to a gene: 8. Germline assignment: CDR1 SEHNR and CDR2 FQNEAQ (reference sequence). The CDR3 spans 14 residues. The CDR3 loop reads CASSGSQGGYGYTF. The DNA of the CDR3 is TGTGCCAGCAGCGGGTCGCAGGGGGGGTATGGCTACACCTTC.

This chain connects TRBV4-2 to TRBJ1-2; D is unclear. Germline V lookup: CDR1 LGHNA, CDR2 YNFKEQ. The CDR3 loop spans 13 amino acids. The ends were cut back, 4 bases at V and 1 base at J, with 7 bases in the middle. The CDR3 DNA reads as TGTGCCAGCAGCCCGGGCCTTAACTATGGCTACACCTTC. Amino acids: CASSPGLNYGYTF.

V usage is TRBV6-5 and J usage is TRBJ2-5; 10 bases map to TRBD2. This CDR3 is built from 15 residues. V lost 5 bases to trimming and J lost 5 bases; unmatched junction nucleotides: 8. CDR1 is MNHEY and CDR2 is SVGAGI in the germline V gene. In DNA form, the CDR3 reads TGTGCCAGCAGTCCTTTTAGCGGGGGGAGGGAGACCCAGTACTTC. It translates to CASSPFSGGRETQYF.

This chain's CDR3 is CASSQFTGRDAGGYTF. As DNA, the CDR3 is TGTGCCAGCAGCCAATTCACAGGTCGGGATGCGGGTGGCTACACCTTC. The J gene is TRBJ1-2, the V gene TRBV11-2, with a tentative D call TRBD1 (5 bases). V was cut by 5 bases and J by 7 bases, with 23 bases left in between. Germline-derived CDR1 and CDR2 are SGHAT and FQNNGV. The CDR3 runs to 16 residues.

This sequence joins TRBV9 and TRBJ1-3, with D hard to call. V was pared by 0 bases and J by 5 bases, with 0 bases between. This CDR3 contains 11 residues. The germline CDR1 and CDR2 sequences are SGDLS and YYNGEE. The CDR3 nucleotides are TGTGCCAGCAGCGTAGGAAACACCATATATTTT. Translated: CASSVGNTIYF.

V is TRBV3-1 (or the pseudogene TRBV3-2) and J is TRBJ2-2; 7 nucleotides align to TRBD1. CDR3 length equals 15 residues. CDR1 is LGHDT and CDR2 is YNNKEL in the germline V gene (reference sequence). V was pared by 4 bases and J by 8 bases, with 10 bases of the junction left unmatched. The CDR3 spells CASSPNTGADGELFF. The CDR3 nucleotides read TGTGCCAGCAGCCCAAATACAGGGGCAGATGGGGAGCTGTTTTTT.

The sample holds a few counts of this clone. The chain combines TRBV19 with TRBJ2-7; the D gene is possibly TRBD1 (6 bases). CDR3 length: 15 amino acids. Germline loops: CDR1 LNHDA, CDR2 SQIVND (reference sequence). V was shortened by 3 bases and J by 1 base, with 13 bases between the two germline ends. The CDR3 sequence: CASSMLGAQSYEQYF. CDR3 bases: TGTGCCAGTAGTATGTTGGGGGCCCAATCCTACGAGCAGTACTTC.

This clone was counted once. The chain has TRBV7-8 and TRBJ2-1; 14 positions agree with TRBD2. The CDR3 spans 13 residues. V was pared by 9 bases and J by 15 bases, with 10 bases of the junction left unmatched. Germline V gene data show CDR1 as SGHVS and CDR2 as FQNEAQ. CDR3 sequence reads: CASSGLAGGRVFF. The DNA of the CDR3 is TGTGCCAGTTCTGGACTAGCGGGGGGTCGAGTGTTCTTC.

The V call is TRBV28, the J call TRBJ1-1; 7 bases are a match to TRBD1. The germline V gene encodes CDR1 MDHEN and CDR2 SYDVKM. V lost 6 bases, J lost 4 bases, and 8 bases stayed unmatched. There are 14 residues in the CDR3. The CDR3 bases are TGTGCCAGCAGCAGGACAGGAGAGGGCACTGAAGCTTTCTTT. It specifies CASSRTGEGTEAFF. The full variable domain, rest sourced from reference TRBV28 and TRBJ1-1, is DVKVTQSSRYLVKRTGEKVFLECVQDMDHENMFWYRQDPGLGLRLIYFSYDVKMKEKGDIPEGYSVSREKKERFSLILESASTNQTSMYLCASSRTGEGTEAFFGQGTRLTVV.

The chain carries TRBV3-1 (or the pseudogene TRBV3-2) and TRBJ1-2; the D is unclear. The CDR3 consists of 15 residues. Germline V gene lookup returns CDR1 LGHDT and CDR2 YNNKEL (reference sequence). The ends were cut back, 1 base at V and 8 bases at J, with 17 bases in the middle. The DNA for the CDR3 is TGTGCCAGCAGCCAAGGGCGGACGACGGCCGGGGGCTACACCTTC. It translates to CASSQGRTTAGGYTF.

This chain links TRBV2 with TRBJ2-3, with D possibly being TRBD2 (6 bases). This CDR3 spans 17 amino acids. Germline V CDR1 and CDR2: SNHLY, FYNNEI. Trimming removed 3 bases from V and 0 bases from J, with 16 bases in between. CDR3 region: CASSDPTWGTSTDTQYF. Written as DNA, the CDR3 is TGTGCCAGCAGTGACCCAACCTGGGGGACTAGCACAGATACGCAGTATTTT.

The V gene is TRBV5-8, the J gene TRBJ2-7, with 8 bases that match TRBD1. The CDR3 length is 17 residues. V dropped 5 bases and J dropped 0; count of bases not matched to a gene: 13. CDR1 is SGHTS, CDR2 YDEGEE, per germline. The CDR3 DNA sequence: TGTGCCAGCAGTCCAGGGGGCTACTACCAAAGCTCCTACGAGCAGTACTTC. It is translated as CASSPGGYYQSSYEQYF.

The CDR3 loop is CASSVEGGLKPQHF. The CDR3 DNA reads TGTGCCAGCAGCGTAGAGGGGGGCTTGAAGCCCCAGCATTTT. The gene calls are TRBV9 and TRBJ1-5; D might be TRBD1 (6 bases). This CDR3 has 14 residues. The germline gives CDR1 SGDLS, CDR2 YYNGEE. V dropped 0 bases and J dropped 8 bases, with 12 bases sitting between them.

The V and J genes are TRBV28 and TRBJ2-7; D may be TRBD1 or TRBD2 (5 bases each). This CDR3 spans 14 amino acids. V lost 1 base, J lost 2 bases, and 9 bases lay in between. From germline, CDR1 is MDHEN and CDR2 SYDVKM. CDR3 nucleotides: TGTGCCAGCAGTTTATATGGGGGAGCCTACGAGCAGTACTTC. Protein: CASSLYGGAYEQYF.

This clone is medium-sized by share. The junction and the germline gene differ at one end; a read error may be behind it. The chain recombines TRBV14 with TRBJ2-2; D call uncertain. In germline, CDR1 is SGHDN, CDR2 FVKESK. This CDR3 region has 14 residues. The CDR3 is CASSFHGDTAELFF. DNA for the CDR3: TGTGCCAGCAGCTTCCACGGCGACACCGCGGAGCTGTTTTTT.

The CDR3 region has the DNA TGTGCCAGCTCACCACCGGACGGTAGCACAGATACGCAGTATTTT. Translation gives CASSPPDGSTDTQYF. The V gene is TRBV18, the J gene TRBJ2-3; no firm D call. The CDR3 loop spans 15 amino acids. Germline V gene lookup returns CDR1 KGHSH and CDR2 LQKENI. The ends were cut back, 0 bases at V and 0 bases at J, with 7 bases in the middle.

The rearrangement joins TRBV28 to TRBJ1-6; maybe TRBD1 (6 bases). The V end lost 5 bases, the J end lost 5 bases, and 13 bases lay between the germline ends. Germline CDR1 and CDR2: MDHEN and SYDVKM. The CDR3 loop spans 15 amino acids. The CDR3 is CASSGQTEHNSPLHF. The CDR3 DNA reads TGTGCCAGCAGTGGACAGACAGAACATAATTCACCCCTCCACTTT.

The V call is TRBV5-1, the J call TRBJ2-6; no clear D. CDR1 SGHRS and CDR2 YFSETQ come from the germline V gene. The V end lost 1 base, the J end lost 4 bases, and 9 bases lay between the germline ends. The CDR3 is 15 amino acids. The DNA of the CDR3 is TGCGCCAGCAGCTTGCAGATGGCGGGGGCCAACGTCCTGACTTTC. The encoded protein is CASSLQMAGANVLTF.